What follows are 28 T cell receptor beta chains derived from one specimen sequenced in a study of cytomegalovirus exposure and HLA in healthy donors. Produced via immunoSEQ multiplex PCR; TCRdb's table is partial and in-frame only. The sample carries about 330,000 clones, approximately 90% recorded once. Sequences were obtained from PBMCs. Receptors were obtained from a woman under 30 in good health and CMV-seronegative.

This sequence joins TRBV6-5 and TRBJ2-1, with 8 positions matching TRBD1. The germline gives CDR1 MNHEY, CDR2 SVGAGI. Trimming cost V 10 bases and J 2 bases; bases outside gene matches: 7. The CDR3 sequence is 14 residues long. The CDR3 coding sequence is TGTGCCACCAAACAGGGGGTAACCTACAATGAGCAGTTCTTC. This encodes CATKQGVTYNEQFF.

The genes are TRBV19 and TRBJ2-7; TRBD1 aligns across 10 bases. Trimming removed 6 bases from V and 2 bases from J; junction bases left unmatched: 10. CDR1 LNHDA and CDR2 SQIVND come from the germline V gene (reference sequence). The CDR3 contains 16 residues. CDR3 in amino acids: CASSQSGQGYTYEQYF. The CDR3 region has the DNA TGTGCCAGTAGCCAGTCGGGACAGGGGTACACCTACGAGCAGTACTTC.

This chain links TRBV5-1 with TRBJ2-2, with 8 bases fitting TRBD2. Trimming at V came to 0 bases and at J to 3 bases, leaving 7 bases not matched to a gene. The CDR3 sequence is 17 residues long. Germline V gene sequence: CDR1 SGHRS, CDR2 YFSETQ. CDR3 sequence (DNA): TGCGCCAGCAGCTTGGCCAAGACTAGCGAATACACCGGGGAGCTGTTTTTT. Its translation is CASSLAKTSEYTGELFF.

In regard to this clone: The junction does not match germline at one end; this may be a read error. The rearrangement uses TRBV20-1 and TRBJ1-1; TRBD1 might be the D (6 bases). From germline, CDR1 is DFQATT and CDR2 SNEGSKA (reference sequence). The CDR3 has 11 amino acids. The CDR3 coding sequence is TGCAGTGCTAGCCTGGACAGCCTAAGAGGGTTT. As protein: CSASLDSLRGF.

The rearrangement uses TRBV25-1 and TRBJ2-2; 10 positions match TRBD1. Germline-derived CDR1 and CDR2 are MGHDK and SYGVNS. J gave up 5 bases and V 3 bases, and 6 bases lay outside the gene matches. This CDR3 has 16 residues. For the CDR3, the DNA is TGTGCCAGCAGTGATACCGGGACAGGGGTTACCGGGGAGCTGTTTTTT. Residues: CASSDTGTGVTGELFF. Filled out from reference TRBV25-1 and TRBJ2-2, the complete variable domain reads EADIYQTPRYLVIGTGKKITLECSQTMGHDKMYWYQQDPGMELHLIHYSYGVNSTEKGDLSSESTVSRIRTEHFPLTLESARPSHTSQYLCASSDTGTGVTGELFFGEGSRLTVL.

The chain joins TRBV27 to TRBJ2-5, with 14 bases lining up with TRBD2. Germline V gene lookup returns CDR1 MNHEY and CDR2 SMNVEV (reference sequence). The CDR3 contains 17 residues. The V segment lost 5 bases and the J segment 5 bases; nucleotides outside the gene matches: 10. CDR3 nucleotide sequence: TGTGCCAGCAGTACCATTAAGACTAGCGGGAGGGGGGAGACCCAGTACTTC. Protein: CASSTIKTSGRGETQYF.

The chain combines TRBV19 with TRBJ1-1; TRBD1 is a possible D gene (6 bases). Trimming stripped 5 bases from V and 5 bases from J, with 18 bases between. Looked up from germline, CDR1 is LNHDA and CDR2 is SQIVND (reference sequence). This CDR3 comprises 15 residues. Here the CDR3 reads CASSVPTGLGTEAFF. The CDR3, as DNA: TGTGCCAGTAGTGTACCGACAGGTTTAGGAACTGAAGCTTTCTTT.

This clone was seen a few times. The chain recombines TRBV6-5 with TRBJ1-5; D gene unclear. Germline assignment: CDR1 MNHEY and CDR2 SVGAGI. V lost 6 bases and J lost 7, with 13 bases in between. This CDR3 is 13 amino acids long. This CDR3 is CASRGPGGQPQHF. In DNA, the CDR3 is TGTGCCAGCAGAGGTCCGGGCGGGCAGCCCCAGCATTTT.

The J gene is TRBJ1-5, the V gene TRBV4-1, with D possibly matching TRBD1 (5 bases). The CDR3 is 14 amino acids. Germline lookup yields CDR1 MGHRA and CDR2 YSYEKL. V gave up 1 base and J gave up 6 bases, with 10 bases separating them. In nucleotides, the CDR3 is TGCGCCAGCAGCCAAGTGGGGGAGGCTCAGCCCCAGCATTTT. Translation: CASSQVGEAQPQHF.

The CDR3 loop reads CASSLGSGELFF. In DNA form, the CDR3 reads TGTGCCAGCAGCTTAGGGAGCGGGGAGCTGTTTTTT. The chain recombines TRBV7-9 with TRBJ2-2; no firm D call. Looked up from germline, CDR1 is SEHNR and CDR2 is FQNEAQ (reference sequence). The V gene lost 1 base and the J gene lost 7 bases, with 4 bases spanning the gap. CDR3 size: 12 residues.

CDR3 in amino acids: CASSEASSVNQPQHF. The CDR3 DNA follows: TGTGCCAGCAGTGAAGCCTCCTCGGTGAATCAGCCCCAGCATTTT. This rearrangement joins TRBV6-1 to TRBJ1-5, with D unresolved. The germline V gene encodes CDR1 MNHNS and CDR2 SASEGT. V lost 0 bases and J lost 4, with 10 bases in between. The CDR3 runs 15 residues.

The CDR3 loop reads CASSPRLAGAYQETQYF. The CDR3 bases are TGTGCCAGCAGCCCCAGACTAGCGGGAGCTTACCAAGAGACCCAGTACTTC. V is TRBV11-2 and J is TRBJ2-5; 12 positions match TRBD2. Germline V gene sequence: CDR1 SGHAT, CDR2 FQNNGV. With 5 bases clipped from V and 0 bases from J, the junction kept 7 bases outside the gene matches. The CDR3 totals 17 residues.

CDR3: CASSLQQGFGYQPQHF. The CDR3 DNA sequence: TGTGCCAGCAGTTTGCAACAGGGGTTCGGGTATCAGCCCCAGCATTTT. The genes are TRBV28 and TRBJ1-5; 7 positions match TRBD1. The V and J ends lost 3 bases and 5 bases, in that order; junction bases with no gene match: 10. The CDR3 sequence is 16 residues long. Germline V gene data show CDR1 as MDHEN and CDR2 as SYDVKM. Using reference TRBV28 and TRBJ1-5 for the parts outside the CDR3, the full variable domain is DVKVTQSSRYLVKRTGEKVFLECVQDMDHENMFWYRQDPGLGLRLIYFSYDVKMKEKGDIPEGYSVSREKKERFSLILESASTNQTSMYLCASSLQQGFGYQPQHFGDGTRLSIL.

The V call is TRBV5-1, the J call TRBJ2-3, with TRBD1 matching 7 bases. There are 14 residues in the CDR3. From germline, CDR1 is SGHRS and CDR2 YFSETQ. V dropped 0 bases and J dropped 4; count of bases not matched to a gene: 2. CDR3 nucleotide sequence: TGCGCCAGCAGCTTGGAGGGACAGTCAGATACGCAGTATTTT. As protein: CASSLEGQSDTQYF.

This sequence joins TRBV6-1 and TRBJ1-2; D is unresolved. Per the germline V gene, CDR1 is MNHNS and CDR2 is SASEGT. This CDR3 region has 12 residues. Trimming pared 7 bases from V and 7 bases from J, leaving 13 bases between. The CDR3 nucleotides are TGTGCCAGCACCCCGTTAGATGGTGGCTACACCTTC. Translation gives CASTPLDGGYTF.

The rearrangement joins TRBV5-8 to TRBJ1-5; D remains ambiguous. The CDR3 loop spans 14 amino acids. From germline, CDR1 is SGHTS and CDR2 YDEGEE. With 2 bases removed from V and 5 bases from J, the gap between germline ends came to 11 bases. CDR3 in amino acids: CASSFGQTHQPQHF. In DNA form, the CDR3 reads TGTGCCAGCAGCTTCGGCCAGACACATCAGCCCCAGCATTTT.

This clone was seen only once. The genes are TRBV14 and TRBJ1-1; D ambiguous. The V end was cut by 1 base, the J end by 3 bases, with 6 bases between. Germline lookup yields CDR1 SGHDN and CDR2 FVKESK. The CDR3 extends over 13 amino acids. CDR3 coding DNA: TGTGCCAGCAGCCAAGTAGAGGACACTGAAGCTTTCTTT. It is translated as CASSQVEDTEAFF.

The chain carries TRBV10-1 and TRBJ2-7; D not resolved. The CDR3 is 13 residues long. Germline V gene data show CDR1 as WNHNN and CDR2 as SYGVQD (reference sequence). Trimming stripped 7 bases from V and 4 bases from J, with 14 bases between. The CDR3: CASKLSPFYEQYF. The CDR3 region has the DNA TGCGCCAGCAAGTTGAGTCCGTTTTACGAGCAGTACTTC.

The rearrangement joins TRBV6-5 to TRBJ1-2, with a tentative D call TRBD1 (6 bases). Germline-derived CDR1 and CDR2 are MNHEY and SVGAGI. This CDR3 has 12 residues. V was shortened by 6 bases and J by 8 bases, with 13 bases between the two germline ends. The CDR3: CASSVQGYGYTF. Here the CDR3 DNA reads TGTGCCAGCAGCGTACAGGGATACGGCTACACCTTC.

This clone was seen just once. The chain combines TRBV28 with TRBJ2-7; tentatively, D is TRBD1 (5 bases). The V end lost 10 bases, the J end lost 9 bases, and 25 bases lay between the germline ends. The germline V gene has CDR1 MDHEN and CDR2 SYDVKM. The CDR3 has 14 amino acids. The CDR3 is CATLETGPSEVQYF. CDR3 sequence (DNA): TGTGCCACCCTGGAAACAGGTCCCTCCGAGGTGCAGTACTTC. The variable domain in full, completed from reference TRBV28 and TRBJ2-7, reads DVKVTQSSRYLVKRTGEKVFLECVQDMDHENMFWYRQDPGLGLRLIYFSYDVKMKEKGDIPEGYSVSREKKERFSLILESASTNQTSMYLCATLETGPSEVQYFGPGTRLTVT.

This chain links TRBV29-1 with TRBJ2-3, with D maybe TRBD1 (6 bases). V shed 4 bases and J shed 0 bases, with 14 bases lying between them. Germline V gene data show CDR1 as SQVTM and CDR2 as ANQGSEA. The CDR3 loop spans 15 amino acids. Here the CDR3 DNA reads TGCAGCGTTGTGGACAGCCGTTCTAGCACAGATACGCAGTATTTT. Amino acids: CSVVDSRSSTDTQYF.

V usage is TRBV9 and J usage is TRBJ2-1; 7 bases match TRBD2. The CDR3 is made up of 20 amino acids. The germline V gene has CDR1 SGDLS and CDR2 YYNGEE. The V gene end was trimmed by 0 bases and the J gene end by 8 bases; junction bases not matched to a gene: 23. The CDR3 sequence is CASSVGPGRVSAGELHEQFF. In DNA form, the CDR3 reads TGTGCCAGCAGCGTAGGCCCCGGCAGGGTTTCGGCGGGAGAGCTCCATGAGCAGTTCTTC.

The chain has TRBV6-1 and TRBJ1-5; a possible D gene is TRBD1 (5 bases). The germline gives CDR1 MNHNS, CDR2 SASEGT. This CDR3 spans 12 amino acids. Trimming took 4 bases from V and 7 from J, leaving 8 bases between them. In DNA, the CDR3 is TGTGCCAGCAGTGGGGGGGGGCAGCCCCAGCATTTT. It is translated as CASSGGGQPQHF.

The chain uses TRBV6-6 and TRBJ2-3; TRBD2 aligns across 11 bases. CDR3 size: 15 residues. Looked up from germline, CDR1 is MNHNY and CDR2 is SVGAGI (reference sequence). V lost 6 bases and J lost 4; bases outside the gene matches: 6. The CDR3 DNA sequence: TGTGCCAGCAGCTTACTAGCGGGAGTGGCAGATACGCAGTATTTT. Translated: CASSLLAGVADTQYF.

J is TRBJ2-1 and V is TRBV6-6; tentative D call: TRBD2 (6 bases). The CDR3 has 14 residues. The ends were cut back, 6 bases at V and 4 bases at J, with 13 bases in the middle. Germline V gene lookup returns CDR1 MNHNY and CDR2 SVGAGI (reference sequence). CDR3 in amino acids: CASRLREPYNEQFF. CDR3 nucleotides: TGTGCCAGCAGATTGCGGGAACCTTACAATGAGCAGTTCTTC.

This rearrangement joins TRBV7-3 to TRBJ2-3, with a weak D call TRBD2 (5 bases). Trimming shortened V by 0 bases and J by 2 bases, and 9 bases separated the two germline ends. The CDR3 covers 15 residues. Germline CDR1 SGHTA, CDR2 FQGTGA. The CDR3 sequence: CASSLTGGPTDTQYF. CDR3 DNA: TGTGCCAGCAGCTTAACGGGCGGGCCCACAGATACGCAGTATTTT.

About this clone itself: Other DNA sequences in the same sample also yield this CDR3. The V and J genes are TRBV9 and TRBJ2-3; D is uncertain. Trimming removed 4 bases at V and 0 bases at J, with 6 bases between. Germline CDR1 and CDR2: SGDLS and YYNGEE. This CDR3 comprises 13 residues. The CDR3 nucleotides are TGTGCCAGCAGCCCTCTGAGCACAGATACGCAGTATTTT. It yields the protein CASSPLSTDTQYF.

J is TRBJ2-1 and V is TRBV10-3; 8 bases agree with TRBD2. J was trimmed by 7 bases and V by 11 bases; bases with no gene match: 7. Germline CDR1 reads ENHRY; CDR2 reads SYGVKD. The CDR3 runs to 12 residues. For the CDR3, the DNA is TGTGCCGCGGGGGGTACACCTAATGAGCAGTTCTTC. Encoded protein: CAAGGTPNEQFF.